This T cell receptor beta chain stems from a study of OX40 agonist ivuxolimab in advanced cancers. At the level of the whole study: The costimulatory receptor OX40 (CD134) was targeted by ivuxolimab, a fully human IgG2 agonistic monoclonal antibody. Intravenous ivuxolimab was administered to patients every 2 weeks at six dose levels: 0.01, 0.1, 0.3, 1.5, 3 and 10 mg/kg. Of the approximately 50 patients in dose escalation, about 20 had hepatocellular carcinoma, roughly 15 had melanoma, 9 had renal cell carcinoma and 9 had head and neck cancer. The dose-escalation cohort was roughly 83% male with a mean age of about 54 years, ranging from about 20 to 80. Prior anti-PD-1, anti-PD-L1 or anti-CTLA-4 therapy was permitted, and about two fifths of dose-escalation patients had received checkpoint inhibitors. Partial responses were achieved by three dose-escalation patients, of whom one had hepatocellular carcinoma and two had cutaneous melanoma. The point of sequencing TCRbeta in the periphery was to test whether ivuxolimab changed TCR sequence diversity and drove clonal T-cell expansion. The paper describes the monotherapy dose-escalation part (N of about 57 patients) of the phase I trial of ivuxolimab.

The trial excluded patients who had a history of autoimmune disease or who were on systemic immunosuppression. Peripheral blood for TCR sequencing was collected from all dose cohorts at baseline, on cycle 4 day 1, and on cycle 7 day 1. The samples were taken from a phase I, first-in-human, multicenter, open-label dose-escalation trial of ivuxolimab. Adults with locally advanced or metastatic head and neck squamous cell, hepatocellular, melanoma or renal cell carcinoma were enrolled in the trial. Before TCR sequencing, CD4+ T cells and CD8+ T cells from peripheral blood were sorted into separate populations. Remarks on this clone: Its antigen is unknown. It has no much larger one-base neighbor in the sample; base qualities were not kept.

Study-level results and caveats: Low levels of normalized T-cell clonal expansion were also seen in some nonresponding patients. At doses of 0.1 to 3.0 mg/kg, clonal expansion of both CD4+ and CD8+ blood T cells was observed from baseline to week 6. After ivuxolimab, expanded clones were on average more numerous among CD8+ T cells than among CD4+ T cells. In the 0.1-3.0 mg/kg groups, partial responders were among the patients with the lowest normalized peripheral clonal expansion, particularly in CD8+ T cells. Which antigens the clonally expanded peripheral T cells were specific for was not determined.

From the cysteine through the phenylalanine, the CDR3 covers 13 amino acids. The read is trimmed to its CDR3 DNA, 39 bases read in frame from base 1. Genomic DNA was isolated from the sorted cells so that the TCRbeta CDR3 region could be sequenced. The immunoSEQ Assay was used for sequencing of TCRbeta CDR3 regions. In its TCRdb copy, this immuneACCESS table keeps in-frame sequences only and misses some clones. Where compared with another copy, unresolved V genes explain less than half of these, and the others have no known cause. Here the sample has 60,000 or so clones; about 86% occur a single time. The biggest ten clones account for around 0.91% of the sample.

Rearrangement joined TRBV21-1 to TRBJ2-1; TRBD2, the table's D call, was not compared with the DNA. TRBV21-1 is given as a pseudogene. This clonotype was obtained from an adult with an advanced solid tumor such as melanoma, head and neck, liver or kidney cancer. The sample consisted of CD4+ or CD8+ T cells sorted from blood, taken in a trial of the OX40 agonist ivuxolimab. DNA sequence: TGTGCCAGCAACCCGACTGAATTGGATGAGCAGTTCTTC. It is translated as CASNPTELDEQFF.